This TCR beta chain was retrieved from a study of blood T cells in healthy people across ages. The study's findings and limits: There was a strong correlation between TCR beta diversity and naive T cell percentage. Older individuals had lower TCR beta diversity per million T cells (the decline was roughly linear).

Trimming at V came to 9 bases and at J to 3 bases, leaving 7 bases not matched to a gene. This CDR3 spans 13 amino acids. CDR1 and CDR2 (germline): SEHNR, FQNEAQ (reference sequence). With respect to this clonotype: Its antigen is unidentified.

Primed by a sample-barcoded 5' primer and a J-beta primer mix, a second PCR proceeded for roughly 6 to 12 cycles. A template-switch adaptor with 12 random nucleotides tagged each cDNA molecule. MiXCR, applied by TCRdb to the 5' RACE reads, yields one record per CDR3 protein. The table shows around 1.7 million distinct CDR3 sequences, with 25% to 30% occurring only once. The V and J genes are TRBV7-9 and TRBJ1-1; TRBD1 matches 7 bases. This TCR derives from a woman between 25 and 40 years old in good health. The sequenced sample consisted of blood. The CDR3 spells CASLQGGDTEAFF. The CDR3 nucleotides read TGTGCCAGTCTCCAGGGGGGGGACACTGAAGCTTTCTTT.